The entry below describes one T cell receptor beta chain. Antigen unknown. The source of the sample is a study of T cell responses to AZD1222 COVID-19 vaccine. The study, taken as a whole, reports: The study reported that nearly half of spike-specific TCRs target unmutated variant regions.

TCRdb keeps only in-frame clones here, not all; method: immunoSEQ multiplex PCR. The sample includes 150,000 to 190,000 clones, over 80% of them seen just once. The specimen comprised peripheral blood, sampled 28 days after the second AZD1222 dose. The receptor comes from an adult who received the AZD1222 COVID-19 vaccine.

The CDR3 region has the DNA TGTGCCAGCAGCACTCCGGGCCTACTATCCTCGGGCTATGGCTACACCTTC. Its translation is CASSTPGLLSSGYGYTF. The chain uses TRBV28 and TRBJ1-2; D is uncertain. Germline lookup yields CDR1 MDHEN and CDR2 SYDVKM. V was shortened by 6 bases and J by 4 bases, with 24 bases between the two germline ends. The CDR3 length is 17 residues.